This TCR beta chain derives from a study of cytomegalovirus exposure and HLA in healthy donors. Study-wide results and caveats: Association of a missense DCLRE1C variant with TCR beta V- and J-gene trimming was reported in a later analysis. Accounts indicate the classifier identified cytomegalovirus status with strong specificity and sensitivity. One cluster of highly shared sequence variants probably arose as a sequencing artifact.

The PCR ran on 60 Vbeta and 13 Jbeta primers. Measured with immunoSEQ multiplex PCR; TCRdb has only the in-frame clones, and not every one. Here the sample spans approximately 210,000 clones, roughly 77% being singletons. Comment on this clone: No antigen is known for it.

Germline V gene data show CDR1 as SGHRS and CDR2 as YFSETQ. With 4 bases removed from V and 1 base from J, the gap between germline ends came to 8 bases. The CDR3 length is 14 residues. The chain links TRBV5-1 to TRBJ1-4; no clear D. This sequence originates from a male donor in good health and CMV-seropositive. The sample consisted of PBMCs. CDR3 sequence (DNA): TGCGCCAGCAGCCTCGGGAGAACTAATGAAAAACTGTTTTTT. It is translated as CASSLGRTNEKLFF. The whole variable domain, remainder taken from reference TRBV5-1 and TRBJ1-4, is KAGVTQTPRYLIKTRGQQVTLSCSPISGHRSVSWYQQTPGQGLQFLFEYFSETQRNKGNFPGRFSGRQFSNSRSEMNVSTLELGDSALYLCASSLGRTNEKLFFGSGTQLSVL.